This T cell receptor beta chain was obtained from a study of T cell responses to AZD1222 COVID-19 vaccine. Whole-study results and caveats: Scientists sampled the repertoires only once the peak T cell response had passed.

Assay: immunoSEQ multiplex PCR; the TCRdb copy retains only in-frame clones and omits some. This sample has 130,000 or so clones, with 85% to 90% found just once. As to this clone: Its antigen is currently unknown.

The receptor comes from an adult in good health. The specimen comprised peripheral blood, sampled on day 0 of AZD1222 vaccination.

In DNA form, the CDR3 reads TGTGCCAGCACCCTCCTAGGAGCTCCATCAGATACGCAGTATTTT. Translated: CASTLLGAPSDTQYF. This chain connects TRBV7-2 to TRBJ2-3, with unresolved D. Germline CDR1 reads SGHTA; CDR2 reads FQGNSA. V lost 7 bases and J 4 bases, leaving 18 bases between the germline ends. The CDR3 runs to 15 residues.